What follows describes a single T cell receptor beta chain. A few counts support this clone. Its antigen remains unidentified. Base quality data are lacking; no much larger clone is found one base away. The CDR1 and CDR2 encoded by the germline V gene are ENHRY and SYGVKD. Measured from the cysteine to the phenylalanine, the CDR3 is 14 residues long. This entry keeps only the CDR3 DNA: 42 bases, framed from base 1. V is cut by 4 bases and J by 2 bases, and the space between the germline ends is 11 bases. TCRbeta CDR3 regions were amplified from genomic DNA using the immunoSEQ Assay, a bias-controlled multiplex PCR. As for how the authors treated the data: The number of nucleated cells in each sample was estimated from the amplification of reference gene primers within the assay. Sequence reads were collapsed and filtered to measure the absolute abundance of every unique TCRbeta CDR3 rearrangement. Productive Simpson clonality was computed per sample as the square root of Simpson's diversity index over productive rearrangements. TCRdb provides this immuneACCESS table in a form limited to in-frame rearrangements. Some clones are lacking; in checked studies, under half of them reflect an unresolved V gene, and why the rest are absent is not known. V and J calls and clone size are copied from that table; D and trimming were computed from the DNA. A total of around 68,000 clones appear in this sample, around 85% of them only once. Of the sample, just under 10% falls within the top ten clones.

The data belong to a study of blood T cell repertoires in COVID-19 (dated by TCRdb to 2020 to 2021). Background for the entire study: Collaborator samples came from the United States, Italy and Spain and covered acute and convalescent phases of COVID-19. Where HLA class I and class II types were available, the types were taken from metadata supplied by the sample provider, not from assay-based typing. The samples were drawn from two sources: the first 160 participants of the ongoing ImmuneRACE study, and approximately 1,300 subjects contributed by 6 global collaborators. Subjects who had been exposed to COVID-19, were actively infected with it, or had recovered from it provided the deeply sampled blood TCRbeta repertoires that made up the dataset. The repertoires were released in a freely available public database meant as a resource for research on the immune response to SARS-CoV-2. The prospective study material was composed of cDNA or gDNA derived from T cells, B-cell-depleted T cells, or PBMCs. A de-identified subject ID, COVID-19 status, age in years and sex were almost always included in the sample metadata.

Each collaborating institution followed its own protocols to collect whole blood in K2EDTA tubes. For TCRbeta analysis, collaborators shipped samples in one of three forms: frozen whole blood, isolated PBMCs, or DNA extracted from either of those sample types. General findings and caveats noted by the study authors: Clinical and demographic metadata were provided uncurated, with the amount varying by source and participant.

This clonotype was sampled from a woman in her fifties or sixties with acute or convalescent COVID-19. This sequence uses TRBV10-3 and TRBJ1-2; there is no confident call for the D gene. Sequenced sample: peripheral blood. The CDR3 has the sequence CAISGSIKNYGYTF. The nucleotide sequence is TGTGCCATCAGTGGAAGCATAAAAAACTATGGCTACACCTTC.